The 21 T cell receptor beta chains reported below all come from one sample, sequenced in a study of prognosis after radiotherapy for stage I lung cancer. CDR3 of TCR beta was amplified from genomic DNA via a two-round multiplex PCR. Round one of PCR was performed, and it used primers specific to each TRBV and TRBJ gene. TCRdb independently ran MiXCR on the multiplex PCR reads; one entry per CDR3 protein. The sample includes some 38,000 distinct CDR3 sequences, 24% of them seen just once. The sample consisted of PBMCs, taken before or after stereotactic body radiation therapy (not recorded which). These receptors all come from a donor aged 50 or older with non-small cell lung cancer.

Concerning this clonotype: A much more abundant neighbour one base away suggests this may be a read error. V usage is TRBV27 and J usage is TRBJ2-3; 12 bases fit TRBD1. Germline CDR1 MNHEY, CDR2 SMNVEV (reference sequence). There are 18 residues in the CDR3. CDR3 sequence: CAGSPRGTGGMGTDTQYF. CDR3 sequence (DNA): TGTGCCGGCAGTCCCAGGGGGACAGGGGGCATGGGCACAGATACGCAGTATTTT.

This clonotype showed up many times. The chain employs TRBV20-1 and TRBJ1-1; TRBD1 matches at 7 bases. The CDR3 spans 14 residues. V lost 4 bases and J lost 0; bases outside the gene matches: 5. Per germline, CDR1 DFQATT and CDR2 SNEGSKA (reference sequence). The CDR3 sequence is CSAMRDSMNTEAFF. CDR3 coding DNA: TGCAGTGCTATGCGGGACAGCATGAACACTGAAGCTTTCTTT.

This clonotype has ten or more counts. The rearrangement links TRBV19 to TRBJ2-2; D not certain. The CDR3 runs 14 residues. Germline values: CDR1 LNHDA, CDR2 SQIVND (reference sequence). V lost 3 bases, J lost 3 bases, and 8 bases lay in between. The CDR3 DNA reads as TGTGCCAGTAGTATGATGGCAGACACCGGGGAGCTGTTTTTT. It is translated as CASSMMADTGELFF.

Regarding this clonotype: A much larger clone differs from this one at a single base, so this may be a read error. This chain joins TRBV19 and TRBJ2-7, with 10 bases fitting TRBD1. This CDR3 region has 13 residues. Germline loops: CDR1 LNHDA, CDR2 SQIVND (reference sequence). CDR3 amino acids: CVSGPTGGNEQYF. The CDR3 DNA reads TGTGTCAGTGGGCCGACAGGGGGCAACGAGCAGTACTTC.

In the case of this clonotype: Germline and junction disagree at one end, which may indicate a read error. The V call is TRBV5-1, the J call TRBJ2-6; D gene uncertain. This CDR3 is built from 15 residues. From germline, CDR1 is SGHRS and CDR2 YFSETQ. CDR3 amino acids: CANSSPPSGDNVLTF. CDR3 DNA sequence: TGCGCCAACAGCTCGCCCCCCTCTGGGGACAACGTCCTGACTTTC.

The sample holds a few counts of this clonotype. A read error may be the cause here, since a much bigger clone is one base away. The V gene is TRBV7-9, the J gene TRBJ1-1; D gene unclear. This CDR3 is built from 14 residues. Germline CDR1 SEHNR, CDR2 FQNEAQ (reference sequence). In nucleotides, the CDR3 is TGTGCCGGCAGCTCCGACATCCCGAACACTGAAGCTTTCTTT. Residues: CAGSSDIPNTEAFF.

This clonotype was seen at least ten times. The V gene is TRBV5-8, the J gene TRBJ2-1; 12 bases line up with TRBD1. Germline CDR1 reads SGHTS; CDR2 reads YDEGEE. The CDR3 contains 16 residues. Germline trimming cut 0 bases from V and 8 bases from J; bases unmatched to any gene: 6. CDR3 loop: CASSLGDRGHMDEQFF. CDR3 sequence (DNA): TGTGCCAGCAGCTTGGGGGACAGGGGGCATATGGATGAGCAGTTCTTC.

This clonotype was counted ten times or more. The chain links TRBV5-1 to TRBJ1-5; 9 bases are a match to TRBD1. V shed 1 base and J 5 bases; nucleotides not matched to a gene: 1. The CDR3 length is 14 residues. Germline V CDR1 and CDR2: SGHRS, YFSETQ. CDR3 loop: CASSLWTGDQPQHF. The CDR3, as DNA: TGCGCCAGCAGCTTGTGGACAGGGGATCAGCCCCAGCATTTT. The full variable domain, its missing parts supplied by reference TRBV5-1 and TRBJ1-5, is KAGVTQTPRYLIKTRGQQVTLSCSPISGHRSVSWYQQTPGQGLQFLFEYFSETQRNKGNFPGRFSGRQFSNSRSEMNVSTLELGDSALYLCASSLWTGDQPQHFGDGTRLSIL.

With regard to this clonotype: A far larger clone is one nucleotide away, so this likely arose from a read error. In nucleotides, the CDR3 is TGTGCCAGCAGATATAATCGTGCGGGGGAAAGCTCCTACGAGCAGTACTTC. This encodes CASRYNRAGESSYEQYF. The chain carries TRBV6-2 or TRBV6-3 and TRBJ2-7; 7 bases map to TRBD2. The CDR3 totals 17 residues. CDR1 MNHEY and CDR2 SVGEGT come from the germline V gene. V trimming: 6 bases; J trimming: 0 bases; junction bases outside the gene matches: 14.

As concerns this clonotype: This may arise from a read error, as a much more abundant clone is one base away. J is TRBJ2-1 and V is TRBV5-6, with 7 bases that match TRBD2. Germline V lookup: CDR1 SGHDT, CDR2 YYEEEE. Unmatched junction bases numbered 10, after V lost 4 bases and J lost 3 bases. This CDR3 has 16 residues. The chain's CDR3 is CASSHFRGGNYNEQFF. The CDR3 coding sequence is TGTGCCAGCAGCCACTTCCGGGGAGGGAACTACAATGAGCAGTTCTTC.

This clonotype was observed many times. The CDR3 DNA is TGTGCCAGTAGTACCCCCGGGGGGTTTTTTTACGAGCAGTACTTC. Translating it yields CASSTPGGFFYEQYF. The chain joins TRBV19 to TRBJ2-7, with TRBD2 matching 7 bases. Germline-derived CDR1 and CDR2 are LNHDA and SQIVND (reference sequence). This CDR3 spans 15 amino acids. The V gene end was trimmed by 4 bases and the J gene end by 4 bases; junction bases not matched to a gene: 10.

This clonotype was seen repeatedly, ten times or more. The V call is TRBV5-6, the J call TRBJ1-2, with D hard to call. CDR1 SGHDT and CDR2 YYEEEE come from the germline V gene. The ends were cut back, 4 bases at V and 6 bases at J, with 19 bases in the middle. The CDR3 covers 15 residues. The CDR3 DNA is TGTGCCAGCAGCCTAAGATCCGCCAAGGGAGATGGCTACACCTTC. This translates into CASSLRSAKGDGYTF. The variable domain in full, completed from reference TRBV5-6 and TRBJ1-2, reads DAGVTQSPTHLIKTRGQQVTLRCSPKSGHDTVSWYQQALGQGPQFIFQYYEEEERQRGNFPDRFSGHQFPNYSSELNVNALLLGDSALYLCASSLRSAKGDGYTFGSGTRLTVV.

This clonotype was observed many times. The CDR3 coding sequence is TGTGCCAGCAGGACAGGACAGGGGTTCACTGAAGCTTTCTTT. Translation: CASRTGQGFTEAFF. The chain combines TRBV6-1 with TRBJ1-1; 9 bases fit TRBD1. CDR1 MNHNS and CDR2 SASEGT come from the germline V gene. With 6 bases clipped from V and 4 bases from J, the junction kept 6 bases outside the gene matches. This CDR3 is built from 14 residues.

Comments on this clonotype: With a far larger clone one base away, a read error is the likely cause. This chain joins TRBV6-9 and TRBJ2-7; TRBD2 matches 10 bases. CDR3 size: 15 residues. Germline lookup yields CDR1 MNHGY and CDR2 SVAAGI. V lost 4 bases, J lost 6 bases, and 9 bases stayed unmatched. CDR3: CASSSYTSGAVEQYF. The CDR3 DNA follows: TGTGCCAGCAGTTCATATACTAGCGGGGCGGTCGAGCAGTACTTC.

A note on this clonotype: This likely came from a read error, as a far larger clone is one base away. The rearrangement joins TRBV6-5 to TRBJ1-2; D possibly corresponds to TRBD1 (6 bases). The CDR3 length is 13 residues. Germline CDR1 and CDR2: MNHEY and SVGAGI. V was pared by 10 bases and J by 8 bases, with 20 bases between. The CDR3 sequence: CANSRGGVGGYTF. CDR3 sequence (DNA): TGTGCCAACAGCCGAGGGGGAGTAGGGGGCTACACCTTC.

With regard to this clonotype: The junction does not match germline at one end; this may be a read error. The rearrangement links TRBV20-1 to TRBJ2-7; D is unclear. This CDR3 region has 12 residues. Germline V gene lookup returns CDR1 DFQATT and CDR2 SNEGSKA (reference sequence). The CDR3 DNA follows: TGCAGTTCTAGTATGTCTGCCTCGGAGCAGTACTTC. Translation gives CSSSMSASEQYF.

Concerning this clonotype itself: With a far larger clone one base away, a read error is the likely cause. The chain couples TRBV6-9 to TRBJ1-1; D ambiguous. From germline, CDR1 is MNHGY and CDR2 SVAAGI. The CDR3 covers 13 residues. The CDR3 region is CASSYTGGTESFF. The CDR3 DNA is TGTGCCAGCAGTTACACGGGCGGCACTGAATCTTTCTTT.

Remarks on this clonotype: A much larger clone sits a single nucleotide away, making a read error possible. The CDR3 region is CASSYGQGAYTQYF. Here the CDR3 DNA reads TGTGCCAGCAGTTACGGGCAGGGGGCATATACGCAGTATTTT. This chain joins TRBV6-5 and TRBJ2-3, with TRBD1 identical over 8 bases. The length of the CDR3 is 14 residues. J lost 7 bases, V lost 2 bases, and 5 bases had no gene match. The germline CDR1 and CDR2 sequences are MNHEY and SVGAGI.

For this clonotype: A much larger clone sits a single nucleotide away, making a read error possible. V and J are TRBV12-3 or TRBV12-4 and TRBJ1-1; D gene unclear. The CDR3 is made up of 14 amino acids. Trimming left V 3 bases short and J 4 bases short, with 12 bases between. The CDR3 region is CASSFKQRSTEAFF. CDR3 DNA sequence: TGTGCCAGCAGTTTTAAGCAGAGGAGCACTGAAGCTTTCTTT.

As regards this clonotype: A much bigger clone sits one base away, suggesting this may be a read error. This chain connects TRBV3-1 to TRBJ2-5; D is perhaps TRBD1 (6 bases). The germline gives CDR1 LGHDT, CDR2 YNNKEL (reference sequence). This CDR3 contains 15 residues. Here the CDR3 reads CVSSPLAGVAETQYF. CDR3 sequence (DNA): TGTGTCAGCAGTCCCCTTGCAGGGGTCGCAGAGACCCAGTACTTC.

There are many counts of this clonotype. The V call is TRBV5-5, the J call TRBJ2-7; 9 bases are a match to TRBD1. Trimming took 2 bases from V and 5 from J; bases not matched to a gene: 8. Looked up from germline, CDR1 is SGHKS and CDR2 is YYEKEE (reference sequence). This CDR3 contains 15 residues. In DNA, the CDR3 is TGTGCCAGCAGCTTCCCGGGACAGGGAACTAACGAGCAGTACTTC. It is translated as CASSFPGQGTNEQYF.